A single sample gave rise to the 27 T cell receptor beta chains below, sequenced in a study of identical twins. TCRdb reanalysed the 5' RACE reads using MiXCR and keeps one entry per CDR3 protein. The sample consists of over 600,000 distinct CDR3 sequences, approximately 21% of them appearing once. These data were also reused for a study on T cells expressing NK-cell markers.

Sequencing was carried out using PBMCs. The receptors originated from a woman aged 18-35 years in good health.

The CDR3 DNA reads as TGTGCCAGCAGCATCACTAGCGGATCTCTCTACGAGCAGTACTTC. Its protein product is CASSITSGSLYEQYF. V usage is TRBV13 and J usage is TRBJ2-7, with 8 bases identical to TRBD2. Germline CDR1 PRHDT, CDR2 FYEKMQ (reference sequence). J was trimmed by 3 bases and V by 5 bases; bases with no gene match: 9. The CDR3 loop spans 15 amino acids.

This clonotype was counted a few times. V is TRBV5-1 and J is TRBJ2-1; weak D call: TRBD1 (5 bases). Germline CDR1 SGHRS, CDR2 YFSETQ. Trimming shortened V by 2 bases and J by 4 bases, and 16 bases separated the two germline ends. The CDR3 runs to 16 residues. DNA of the CDR3: TGCGCCAGCAGCTTACGCCAACAGGTTGGGTACAATGAGCAGTTCTTC. It translates to CASSLRQQVGYNEQFF.

This chain joins TRBV12-3 or TRBV12-4 and TRBJ2-7, with D maybe TRBD2 (5 bases). The CDR3 loop spans 14 amino acids. V dropped 1 base and J dropped 2 bases, with 9 bases sitting between them. In nucleotides, the CDR3 is TGTGCCAGCAGTTTAGAAGCGGCGACCTACGAGCAGTACTTC. Translation: CASSLEAATYEQYF.

This sequence joins TRBV5-5 and TRBJ1-6, with no clear D. Germline CDR1 SGHKS, CDR2 YYEKEE (reference sequence). CDR3 length equals 14 residues. Trimming took off 1 base at V and 6 bases at J, with 8 bases between the two ends. The CDR3 sequence is CASSLKGRNSPLHF. The CDR3 nucleotides are TGTGCCAGCAGCTTGAAAGGGCGTAATTCACCCCTCCACTTT.

The chain is built from TRBV9 and TRBJ2-3; 7 nucleotides line up with TRBD2. The germline CDR1 and CDR2 sequences are SGDLS and YYNGEE. The V and J ends lost 4 bases and 1 base, in that order; junction bases with no gene match: 6. The CDR3 is 15 residues long. Here the CDR3 reads CASSSPAGGTDTQYF. As DNA, the CDR3 is TGTGCCAGCAGCTCCCCCGCGGGGGGCACAGATACGCAGTATTTT. Full variable domain (remainder filled in from reference TRBV9 and TRBJ2-3): DSGVTQTPKHLITATGQRVTLRCSPRSGDLSVYWYQQSLDQGLQFLIQYYNGEERAKGNILERFSAQQFPDLHSELNLSSLELGDSALYFCASSSPAGGTDTQYFGPGTRLTVL.

This clonotype was seen a few times. This sequence joins TRBV9 and TRBJ1-1, with no clear D. Per germline, CDR1 SGDLS and CDR2 YYNGEE. The V end lost 3 bases, the J end lost 1 base, and 10 bases lay between the germline ends. CDR3 length: 14 residues. Here the CDR3 DNA reads TGTGCCAGCAGCGGAAGAGAAGCGAACACTGAAGCTTTCTTT. As protein: CASSGREANTEAFF.

This clonotype was counted only a few times. V gene TRBV6-5 combines with J gene TRBJ2-1; 7 bases fit TRBD2. This CDR3 spans 15 amino acids. The trim removed 0 bases at V and 10 bases at J, leaving 9 bases unmatched. CDR1 and CDR2 from the germline V gene are MNHEY and SVGAGI. The CDR3 reads CASSYSSGGEEEQFF. The CDR3 DNA follows: TGTGCCAGCAGTTACTCGTCGGGGGGAGAGGAAGAGCAGTTCTTC.

CDR3 protein: CASSPNRRVEGNNEQFF. The DNA of the CDR3 is TGTGCCAGCAGCCCAAACCGGAGGGTGGAGGGAAACAATGAGCAGTTCTTC. The rearrangement uses TRBV11-2 and TRBJ2-1; the D gene is possibly TRBD2 (6 bases). The germline gives CDR1 SGHAT, CDR2 FQNNGV. The CDR3 spans 17 residues. The germline V and J ends were trimmed by 5 bases and 5 bases, with 22 bases remaining between them.

The CDR3 region has the DNA TGCGCCAGCAGCCAGTTCCCGGGGACTAGCCTCGACGAGCAGTACTTC. Translation: CASSQFPGTSLDEQYF. The V gene is TRBV4-3, the J gene TRBJ2-7, with TRBD2 matching over 9 bases. The J segment lost 5 bases and the V segment lost 3 bases, leaving 11 bases of the junction unmatched. Germline V gene sequence: CDR1 LGHNA, CDR2 YSLEER. The CDR3 runs to 16 residues.

J is TRBJ1-4 and V is TRBV27, with D hard to call. From germline, CDR1 is MNHEY and CDR2 SMNVEV (reference sequence). The CDR3 is 15 residues long. V shed 5 bases and J shed 1 base, with 11 bases lying between them. CDR3 residues: CASSPMVGTNEKLFF. The CDR3 DNA reads TGTGCCAGCAGTCCGATGGTCGGAACTAATGAAAAACTGTTTTTT. Full variable domain (outside the CDR3, taken from reference TRBV27 and TRBJ1-4): EAQVTQNPRYLITVTGKKLTVTCSQNMNHEYMSWYRQDPGLGLRQIYYSMNVEVTDKGDVPEGYKVSRKEKRNFPLILESPSPNQTSLYFCASSPMVGTNEKLFFGSGTQLSVL.

This chain links TRBV5-1 with TRBJ2-1, with D possibly matching TRBD1 (5 bases). V was cut by 5 bases and J by 4 bases, with 16 bases left in between. The CDR3 is 15 residues long. Germline V gene lookup returns CDR1 SGHRS and CDR2 YFSETQ. The CDR3 spells CASRHDFGQYNEQFF. DNA for the CDR3: TGCGCCAGCAGGCATGATTTCGGACAATACAATGAGCAGTTCTTC. The whole variable domain, remainder taken from reference TRBV5-1 and TRBJ2-1, is KAGVTQTPRYLIKTRGQQVTLSCSPISGHRSVSWYQQTPGQGLQFLFEYFSETQRNKGNFPGRFSGRQFSNSRSEMNVSTLELGDSALYLCASRHDFGQYNEQFFGPGTRLTVL.

The gene calls are TRBV10-3 and TRBJ2-2, with a weak D call TRBD1 (6 bases). Germline V lookup: CDR1 ENHRY, CDR2 SYGVKD. The CDR3 extends over 13 amino acids. Trimming removed 4 bases from V and 5 bases from J, with 8 bases in between. Written as DNA, the CDR3 is TGTGCCATCAGTGCCGACAGGACCGGGGAGCTGTTTTTT. Residues: CAISADRTGELFF.

This clonotype occurred a few times. V is TRBV7-8 and J is TRBJ2-4; no reliable D call. The CDR3 consists of 12 residues. Trimming took 1 base from V and 12 from J, leaving 10 bases between them. Germline V gives CDR1 SGHVS, CDR2 FQNEAQ. CDR3 region: CASSLDVRTQYF. DNA of the CDR3: TGTGCCAGCAGCTTAGATGTGAGAACTCAGTACTTC.

By sample fraction, this clonotype is medium-sized. The rearrangement joins TRBV6-4 to TRBJ1-5, with D unclear. Germline loops: CDR1 MRHNA, CDR2 SNTAGT. The CDR3 spans 13 residues. V was cut by 4 bases and J by 0 bases, with 4 bases left in between. The CDR3 region is CASSADSNQPQHF. DNA for the CDR3: TGTGCCAGCAGTGCCGATAGCAATCAGCCCCAGCATTTT.

V usage is TRBV20-1 and J usage is TRBJ2-2, with TRBD2 matching over 8 bases. The CDR3 length is 15 residues. From germline, CDR1 is DFQATT and CDR2 SNEGSKA (reference sequence). The CDR3, as DNA: TGCAGCGCCCTCCGCGGGGGGACCAACACCGGGGAGCTGTTTTTT. Protein product: CSALRGGTNTGELFF.

The chain employs TRBV6-2 or TRBV6-3 and TRBJ1-2; no definite D call. Germline V gene sequence: CDR1 MNHEY, CDR2 SVGEGT. This CDR3 comprises 13 residues. V was pared by 2 bases and J by 7 bases, with 11 bases between. Written as DNA, the CDR3 is TGTGCCAGCAGTTACGCCGTACGGTCTGGCTACACCTTC. Translating gives CASSYAVRSGYTF.

There are many counts of this clonotype. This sequence joins TRBV7-9 and TRBJ1-6, with D hard to call. V lost 2 bases to trimming and J lost 5 bases, with 4 bases between them. This CDR3 has 13 amino acids. CDR1 is SEHNR and CDR2 is FQNEAQ in the germline V gene (reference sequence). The CDR3 region has the DNA TGTGCCAGCAGCTTAACGGATAATTCACCCCTCCACTTT. It codes for CASSLTDNSPLHF.

CDR3 in DNA: TGTGCCAGCGGTCTAATAGGACAGGGGTTTGATGAGCAGTTCTTC. Translated, it gives CASGLIGQGFDEQFF. The gene calls are TRBV6-1 and TRBJ2-1; 9 nucleotides match TRBD1. The germline V gene has CDR1 MNHNS and CDR2 SASEGT. The CDR3 runs 15 residues. Trimming removed 8 bases from V and 8 bases from J; junction bases left unmatched: 13.

The V call is TRBV6-5, the J call TRBJ2-7, with D possibly TRBD2 on 6 matching bases. Trimming removed 0 bases at V and 3 bases at J, with 15 bases between. Germline values: CDR1 MNHEY, CDR2 SVGAGI. The CDR3 spans 16 residues. In nucleotides, the CDR3 is TGTGCCAGCAGTTACTCCCCAGCGGGTTTGAACTACGAGCAGTACTTC. Translation gives CASSYSPAGLNYEQYF.

The V and J genes are TRBV10-3 and TRBJ2-7; TRBD2 aligns across 9 bases. The CDR3 is 13 amino acids. Germline values: CDR1 ENHRY, CDR2 SYGVKD. V was pared by 6 bases and J by 6 bases, with 6 bases of the junction left unmatched. The CDR3: CAISGLASREQYF. DNA for the CDR3: TGTGCCATCAGCGGACTAGCGTCCCGCGAGCAGTACTTC.

The chain has TRBV29-1 and TRBJ2-2, with TRBD2 matching over 8 bases. V gave up 3 bases and J gave up 6 bases; unmatched junction bases: 6. The length of the CDR3 is 14 residues. CDR1 is SQVTM and CDR2 is ANQGSEA in the germline V gene. CDR3 DNA: TGCAGCGTTGATAGTGGGACTAGTGCCGGGGAGCTGTTTTTT. Its protein product is CSVDSGTSAGELFF.

The rearrangement joins TRBV27 to TRBJ2-7; TRBD2 might be the D (6 bases). Per the germline V gene, CDR1 is MNHEY and CDR2 is SMNVEV (reference sequence). Deletions cut 1 base from V and 3 bases from J, with 13 bases between. CDR3 length equals 15 residues. CDR3 region: CASSLFRGSVYEQYF. CDR3 in DNA: TGTGCCAGCAGTTTATTTCGGGGGAGCGTCTACGAGCAGTACTTC.

The table lists this clonotype with many counts. The V and J genes are TRBV20-1 and TRBJ2-7; TRBD2 is a possible D gene (6 bases). CDR1 and CDR2 (germline): DFQATT, SNEGSKA (reference sequence). V gave up 5 bases and J gave up 2 bases, with 13 bases separating them. The CDR3 loop spans 13 amino acids. The CDR3 DNA follows: TGCAGTGCTCCGGCACGGACTACCTACGAGCAGTACTTC. This translates into CSAPARTTYEQYF.

This clonotype has just a few counts. CDR3 sequence (DNA): TGCAGTGCTAGCCGTCCTTCCACAGATACGCAGTATTTT. Amino acid sequence: CSASRPSTDTQYF. The chain has TRBV20-1 and TRBJ2-3; D gene ambiguous. Germline lookup yields CDR1 DFQATT and CDR2 SNEGSKA (reference sequence). The CDR3 is made up of 13 amino acids. V was pared by 3 bases and J by 2 bases, with 9 bases between.

This chain uses TRBV12-3 or TRBV12-4 with TRBJ1-1; D remains ambiguous. V lost 3 bases to trimming and J lost 7 bases, with 18 bases between them. The CDR3 runs 15 residues. Here the CDR3 reads CASSLRGSFFLEAFF. CDR3 nucleotides: TGTGCCAGCAGTTTGCGAGGGTCCTTCTTCCTTGAAGCTTTCTTT.

The genes are TRBV6-1 and TRBJ2-1; TRBD1 matches 7 bases. The V and J ends lost 7 bases and 4 bases, in that order; junction bases with no gene match: 10. CDR1 MNHNS and CDR2 SASEGT come from the germline V gene. The CDR3 runs to 15 residues. The CDR3 loop is CASTEVGQVYNEQFF. CDR3 DNA sequence: TGTGCCAGCACCGAGGTTGGACAGGTTTACAATGAGCAGTTCTTC.

This chain joins TRBV11-2 and TRBJ2-5; D is perhaps TRBD2 (5 bases). V was trimmed by 6 bases and J by 4 bases, leaving 12 bases between them. CDR1 SGHAT and CDR2 FQNNGV come from the germline V gene. The CDR3 is 13 amino acids. The CDR3 loop reads CASRRGLGETQYF. CDR3 sequence (DNA): TGTGCCAGCAGACGAGGACTGGGAGAGACCCAGTACTTC. The variable domain in full, with the rest retrieved from reference TRBV11-2 and TRBJ2-5, is EAGVAQSPRYKIIEKRQSVAFWCNPISGHATLYWYQQILGQGPKLLIQFQNNGVVDDSQLPKDRFSAERLKGVDSTLKIQPAKLEDSAVYLCASRRGLGETQYFGPGTRLLVL.